This TCR beta chain was sequenced during a study of T cell changes during pregnancy in multiple sclerosis. Clones were sequenced by immunoSEQ multiplex PCR, and TCRdb holds only the in-frame ones, with some missing. The sample has just over 20,000 clones; 70% to 90% are singletons. V lost 8 bases and J lost 5; bases outside the gene matches: 18. The germline CDR1 and CDR2 sequences are SNHLY and FYNNEI. This CDR3 region has 17 residues. The V and J genes are TRBV2 and TRBJ2-3; 8 positions agree with TRBD1. The clonotype was recovered from a female donor in good health, enrolled as a control in a pregnancy study. Sequences were derived from CD8+ T cells from peripheral blood mononuclear cells, sampled in the second trimester of pregnancy. The DNA of the CDR3 is TGTGCCAGCGGAGGACCAGGGGGCTCCCCCCAGGTAGATACGCAGTATTTT. Protein: CASGGPGGSPQVDTQYF.